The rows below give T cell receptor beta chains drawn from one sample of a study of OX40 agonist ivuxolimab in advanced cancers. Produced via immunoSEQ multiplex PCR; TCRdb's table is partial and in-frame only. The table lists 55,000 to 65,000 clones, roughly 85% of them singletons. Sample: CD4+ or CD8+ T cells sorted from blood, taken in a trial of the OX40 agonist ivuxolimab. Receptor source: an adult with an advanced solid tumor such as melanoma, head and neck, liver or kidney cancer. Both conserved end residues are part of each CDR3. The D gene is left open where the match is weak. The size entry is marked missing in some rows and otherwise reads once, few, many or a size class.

TGTGCCAGCAGCGGGACAGGAGGTAATGAAAAACTGTTTTTT | CASSGTGGNEKLFF | TRBD1 | TRBJ1-4 | - | TRBV2
TGTGCCAGCAGTAAACCTAACAGGGGCACTGAAGCTTTCTTT | CASSKPNRGTEAFF | TRBD1 | TRBJ1-1 | - | TRBV6-5
TGTGCCAGCAGCTTCGGCGACATTTACTCTGGAAACACCATATATTTT | CASSFGDIYSGNTIYF | - | TRBJ1-3 | - | TRBV5-8
TGCGCCCTTGACTTAAAGGGTTACACCATATATTTT | CALDLKGYTIYF | - | TRBJ1-3 | once | TRBV10-1
TGTGCCAGCAGGTCAGGGACAGGGGGCCCCTATGGCTACACCTTC | CASRSGTGGPYGYTF | TRBD1 | TRBJ1-2 | - | TRBV28
TGTGCCAGCAGTGAAACTTCGACGGTATTGAACAATGAGCAGTTCTTC | CASSETSTVLNNEQFF | - | TRBJ2-1 | - | TRBV2
TGTGCCAGCAGGGGTGCGGGGAGCTATGGCTACACCTTC | CASRGAGSYGYTF | - | TRBJ1-2 | few | TRBV5-6
TGTGCCAGCAAATTGGGGACAGGTGGAAATTCACCCCTCCACTTT | CASKLGTGGNSPLHF | TRBD1 | TRBJ1-6 | - | TRBV28
TGTGCCAGCAGCTTTTTCCAGGGCGGCTACACCTTC | CASSFFQGGYTF | - | TRBJ1-2 | - | TRBV13
TGTGCCAGCAGTCCCCGGATGAATGAGCAGTTCTTC | CASSPRMNEQFF | - | TRBJ2-1 | - | TRBV2
TGTGCCAGTAGCTTACCGGGACAGGGTTATCAGCCCCAGCATTTT | CASSLPGQGYQPQHF | TRBD1 | TRBJ1-5 | - | TRBV19
TGCAGTGCTAGTAACAGCTATGGCTACACCTTC | CSASNSYGYTF | - | TRBJ1-2 | - | TRBV20-1
TGTGCCTGGAGTGGGACAGGGCTATCCACAGATACGCAGTATTTT | CAWSGTGLSTDTQYF | TRBD1 | TRBJ2-3 | - | TRBV30